This T cell receptor (beta chain) was retrieved from a study of metastatic and nonmetastatic thyroid tumors. Overall study results and limits: Within blood and tumor, benign nodules reportedly had significantly lower TCR beta diversity than malignant thyroid tumors did.

All patients reached thyroid surgery having received no treatment beforehand. Of note for this clone: Antigen: not known.

V was trimmed by 1 base and J by 0 bases, leaving 22 bases between them. The germline V gene has CDR1 SGHAT and CDR2 FQDESV (reference sequence). The CDR3 consists of 19 residues. TCRdb ran MiXCR on the PCR reads. The sample yields about 39,000 clones, approximately 20% seen once. The receptor was derived from a female donor with papillary thyroid cancer or a benign thyroid nodule (not recorded which). Some clones in this sample may be carry-over from other donors' samples. Sequencing was performed on tumor tissue. The rearrangement links TRBV11-1 to TRBJ2-7; TRBD2 might be the D (5 bases). CDR3 sequence: CASSLGAQLWTPASYEQYF. DNA for the CDR3: TGTGCCAGCAGCTTAGGGGCGCAGTTGTGGACTCCCGCCTCCTACGAGCAGTACTTC.